Following are 17 T cell receptor beta chains from one sample sequenced in a study of cytomegalovirus exposure and HLA in healthy donors. Vbeta (60) and Jbeta (13) primers were used in the PCR. Assay: immunoSEQ multiplex PCR; the TCRdb copy retains only in-frame clones and omits some. The sample holds some 91,000 clones, roughly three quarters seen once. The sample taken for sequencing was PBMCs. Receptors were obtained from a woman aged 60-75 years in good health and CMV-seronegative.

This chain joins TRBV18 and TRBJ1-1; possibly TRBD1 for D (6 bases). Germline-derived CDR1 and CDR2 are KGHSH and LQKENI. Deletions cut 2 bases from V and 0 bases from J, with 13 bases between. This CDR3 is 16 amino acids long. The CDR3 is CASSPSQGSMNTEAFF. In DNA form, the CDR3 reads TGTGCCAGCTCACCATCACAGGGAAGTATGAACACTGAAGCTTTCTTT.

In nucleotides, the CDR3 is TGTGCCAGCAGTCCCGGGACTAGCGGGAGAGGGGAGCTGTTTTTT. Protein sequence: CASSPGTSGRGELFF. J is TRBJ2-2 and V is TRBV27; TRBD2 matches at 14 bases. The CDR3 is 15 residues long. Trimming took 5 bases from V and 8 from J; bases not matched to a gene: 4. Looked up from germline, CDR1 is MNHEY and CDR2 is SMNVEV (reference sequence).

A single count supports this clone. J is TRBJ1-1 and V is TRBV15, with TRBD1 matching over 8 bases. Germline lookup yields CDR1 LNHNV and CDR2 YYDKDF (reference sequence). This CDR3 has 14 amino acids. The ends lost 5 bases at V and 4 bases at J; junction bases unmatched: 6. In DNA, the CDR3 is TGTGCCACCAGCCTAGACAGGGGTCTCACTGAAGCTTTCTTT. It specifies CATSLDRGLTEAFF.

The rearrangement joins TRBV2 to TRBJ1-1, with D maybe TRBD1 (5 bases). The CDR3 spans 13 residues. Germline CDR1 SNHLY, CDR2 FYNNEI. V was clipped by 3 bases and J by 5 bases, with 10 bases between them. The chain's CDR3 is CASSEQGWTEAFF. The DNA for the CDR3 is TGTGCCAGCAGTGAGCAGGGCTGGACTGAAGCTTTCTTT.

The J gene is TRBJ1-2, the V gene TRBV5-8, with a tentative D call TRBD1 (5 bases). The length of the CDR3 is 14 residues. Per germline, CDR1 SGHTS and CDR2 YDEGEE. V was shortened by 1 base and J by 4 bases, with 11 bases between the two germline ends. This CDR3 is CASSLRGAVYGYTF. The CDR3 bases are TGTGCCAGCAGCTTGAGGGGCGCAGTCTATGGCTACACCTTC. The variable domain in full, completed from reference TRBV5-8 and TRBJ1-2, reads EAGVTQSPTHLIKTRGQQATLRCSPISGHTSVYWYQQALGLGLQFLLWYDEGEERNRGNFPPRFSGRQFPNYSSELNVNALELEDSALYLCASSLRGAVYGYTFGSGTRLTVV.

In DNA form, the CDR3 reads TGCGCCAGCAGCCAAGATTGGCGGGGGGCTTACAATGAGCAGTTCTTC. This sequence encodes CASSQDWRGAYNEQFF. The genes are TRBV4-1 and TRBJ2-1; 8 nucleotides agree with TRBD2. CDR3 size: 16 residues. Looked up from germline, CDR1 is MGHRA and CDR2 is YSYEKL. Germline trimming cut 0 bases from V and 4 bases from J; bases unmatched to any gene: 5.

This chain links TRBV19 with TRBJ2-5; possibly TRBD1 for D (5 bases). This CDR3 has 14 amino acids. V gave up 5 bases and J gave up 5 bases, with 15 bases separating them. The germline V gene has CDR1 LNHDA and CDR2 SQIVND (reference sequence). DNA of the CDR3: TGTGCCAGTAGTCCCCAGGGTCTAGGGGAGACCCAGTACTTC. Amino acids: CASSPQGLGETQYF.

The chain's CDR3 is CASSWIGASGSSGYNEQFF. The DNA of the CDR3 is TGTGCCAGCAGCTGGATTGGGGCTAGCGGGAGTTCCGGCTACAATGAGCAGTTCTTC. This chain joins TRBV11-2 and TRBJ2-1; 10 positions match TRBD2. V was pared by 4 bases and J by 3 bases, with 15 bases of the junction left unmatched. This CDR3 contains 19 residues. Germline V CDR1 and CDR2: SGHAT, FQNNGV.

The V gene is TRBV10-3, the J gene TRBJ1-2, with D possibly matching TRBD1 (5 bases). Germline V gene lookup returns CDR1 ENHRY and CDR2 SYGVKD. The germline V and J ends were trimmed by 4 bases and 5 bases, with 14 bases remaining between them. This CDR3 is built from 14 residues. As DNA, the CDR3 is TGTGCCATCAGTGCCGGGGGTGACTGGTATGGCTACACCTTC. It encodes CAISAGGDWYGYTF.

This clone was detected a few times. This sequence joins TRBV25-1 and TRBJ2-5; the D is unclear. Germline CDR1 is MGHDK and CDR2 is SYGVNS. The CDR3 is 14 residues long. Trimming took off 6 bases at V and 0 bases at J, with 11 bases between the two ends. Written as DNA, the CDR3 is TGTGCCAGCAGCCTAATAGAGTACCAAGAGACCCAGTACTTC. Translation gives CASSLIEYQETQYF.

The chain uses TRBV30 and TRBJ2-3; D not resolved. There are 14 residues in the CDR3. V was cut by 5 bases and J by 0 bases, with 12 bases left in between. In germline, CDR1 is GTSNPN, CDR2 SVGIG (reference sequence). CDR3: CAWVADTSTDTQYF. The CDR3 DNA sequence: TGTGCCTGGGTAGCTGATACTAGCACAGATACGCAGTATTTT.

This chain uses TRBV19 with TRBJ1-1; TRBD1 might be the D (6 bases). Germline-derived CDR1 and CDR2 are LNHDA and SQIVND (reference sequence). This CDR3 spans 16 amino acids. V gave up 5 bases and J gave up 1 base, with 17 bases separating them. CDR3 protein: CASSQGRGPRNTEAFF. CDR3 coding DNA: TGTGCCAGTAGTCAGGGCAGGGGTCCCAGGAACACTGAAGCTTTCTTT. The whole variable domain, remainder taken from reference TRBV19 and TRBJ1-1, is DGGITQSPKYLFRKEGQNVTLSCEQNLNHDAMYWYRQDPGQGLRLIYYSQIVNDFQKGDIAEGYSVSREKKESFPLTVTSAQKNPTAFYLCASSQGRGPRNTEAFFGQGTRLTVV.

The V call is TRBV5-1, the J call TRBJ2-7, with D perhaps TRBD1 (7 bases). This CDR3 spans 15 amino acids. CDR1 SGHRS and CDR2 YFSETQ come from the germline V gene. V gave up 0 bases and J gave up 4 bases, with 14 bases separating them. CDR3 sequence: CASSLGGGGGYEQYF. CDR3 sequence (DNA): TGCGCCAGCAGCTTGGGTGGAGGGGGCGGGTACGAGCAGTACTTC. Supplemented by reference TRBV5-1 and TRBJ2-7, the full variable domain reads KAGVTQTPRYLIKTRGQQVTLSCSPISGHRSVSWYQQTPGQGLQFLFEYFSETQRNKGNFPGRFSGRQFSNSRSEMNVSTLELGDSALYLCASSLGGGGGYEQYFGPGTRLTVT.

The CDR3 sequence is CATSPRQGLTDTQYF. DNA for the CDR3: TGTGCCACCAGCCCGAGGCAGGGGCTCACAGATACGCAGTATTTT. The chain is built from TRBV15 and TRBJ2-3; D possibly corresponds to TRBD1 (6 bases). The ends were cut back, 5 bases at V and 2 bases at J, with 14 bases in the middle. CDR1 LNHNV and CDR2 YYDKDF come from the germline V gene (reference sequence). CDR3 length: 15 residues. Using reference TRBV15 and TRBJ2-3 for the parts outside the CDR3, the full variable domain is DAMVIQNPRYQVTQFGKPVTLSCSQTLNHNVMYWYQQKSSQAPKLLFHYYDKDFNNEADTPDNFQSRRPNTSFCFLDIRSPGLGDTAMYLCATSPRQGLTDTQYFGPGTRLTVL.

The V gene is TRBV5-1, the J gene TRBJ2-7; 8 bases map to TRBD1. Germline loops: CDR1 SGHRS, CDR2 YFSETQ. V shed 0 bases and J 2 bases; nucleotides not matched to a gene: 10. This CDR3 has 17 amino acids. The CDR3 DNA follows: TGCGCCAGCAGCTTGGGACCCGGACAGGGACCGACCTACGAGCAGTACTTC. This encodes CASSLGPGQGPTYEQYF.

The chain is built from TRBV5-1 and TRBJ2-7; 7 nucleotides agree with TRBD1. The CDR3 covers 15 residues. Germline V gene sequence: CDR1 SGHRS, CDR2 YFSETQ. V lost 3 bases to trimming and J lost 7 bases; unmatched junction nucleotides: 13. The CDR3 reads CASSYRGSETREQYF. As DNA, the CDR3 is TGCGCCAGCAGCTACAGGGGCAGCGAAACGAGGGAGCAGTACTTC.

The CDR3 nucleotides read TGTGCCAGTGGGGGACAGGGGAATCAGCCCCAGCATTTT. Its translation: CASGGQGNQPQHF. The V call is TRBV19, the J call TRBJ1-5; 10 nucleotides line up with TRBD1. The length of the CDR3 is 13 residues. J was trimmed by 4 bases and V by 8 bases; bases with no gene match: 2. Germline V gene lookup returns CDR1 LNHDA and CDR2 SQIVND (reference sequence). The full variable domain, rest sourced from reference TRBV19 and TRBJ1-5, is DGGITQSPKYLFRKEGQNVTLSCEQNLNHDAMYWYRQDPGQGLRLIYYSQIVNDFQKGDIAEGYSVSREKKESFPLTVTSAQKNPTAFYLCASGGQGNQPQHFGDGTRLSIL.